This TCR beta chain was captured by sequencing in a study of T cells in Graves' hyperthyroidism and ophthalmopathy. The study, taken as a whole, reports: Most thyroid clonotypes that were expanded above 0.001 also turned up in blood. Model-based prediction identified ophthalmopathy a median 6.5 months prior to its onset.

There were TCR beta CDR3 regions amplified from RNA transcripts. The HTBI primer set served for first-round RT-PCR of the TCR CDR3. From the multiplex PCR reads, TCRdb called clonotypes with MiXCR, one entry per CDR3 protein. Of 640,000 or so distinct CDR3 sequences listed, around 15% are singletons. This CDR3 has 14 amino acids. Germline assignment: CDR1 LNHNV and CDR2 YYDKDF (reference sequence). The V gene lost 0 bases and the J gene lost 4 bases, with 9 bases spanning the gap. Concerning this clonotype: What it binds is unknown.

J is TRBJ1-2 and V is TRBV15; D is ambiguous. The TCR originated in a woman aged 35 to 49 with Graves' ophthalmopathy. The sequencing sample was made of blood. The CDR3 loop is CATSRDPGGYGYTF. The CDR3 coding sequence is TGTGCCACCAGCAGAGATCCAGGAGGCTATGGCTACACCTTC.